This T cell receptor beta chain is from a study of blood T cell repertoires in COVID-19. Overall study: Specimens from acute and convalescent COVID-19 originated in the United States, Italy and Spain. PBMCs, B-cell-depleted T cells, or T cells were the source of the cDNA or gDNA that made up the material.

In the original analysis: Amplified reference gene primers provided the basis for estimating nucleated cell counts. Clones were read by immunoSEQ multiplex PCR, and TCRdb kept only the in-frame ones, dropping some. V and J calls and clone size are given by that table; D and trimming were obtained from the DNA. The table has 200,000 to 300,000 clones, around four fifths seen once. V lost 3 bases, J lost 6 bases, and 8 bases lay in between. The CDR3 extends over 12 amino acids. CDR1 is LGHDT, CDR2 YNNKEL, per germline (reference sequence). This sequence originates from a man aged 50 to 60 with acute or convalescent COVID-19. The sample taken for sequencing was peripheral blood. The genes are TRBV3-1 (or the pseudogene TRBV3-2) and TRBJ1-2; D possibly corresponds to TRBD1 (5 bases). In DNA form, the CDR3 reads TGTGCCAGCAGCCAGACAGTACATGGCTACACCTTC. Its translation is CASSQTVHGYTF.